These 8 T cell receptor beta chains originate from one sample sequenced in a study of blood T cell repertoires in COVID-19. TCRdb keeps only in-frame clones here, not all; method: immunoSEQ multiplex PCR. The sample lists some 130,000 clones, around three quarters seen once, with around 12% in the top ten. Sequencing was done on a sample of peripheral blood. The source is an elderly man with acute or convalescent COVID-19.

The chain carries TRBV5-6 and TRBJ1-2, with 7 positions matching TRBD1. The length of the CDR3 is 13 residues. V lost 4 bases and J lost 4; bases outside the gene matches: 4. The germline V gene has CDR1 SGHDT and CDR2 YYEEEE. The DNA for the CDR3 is TGTGCCAGCAGCGTCGGGACAGTCTATGGCTACACCTTC. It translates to CASSVGTVYGYTF. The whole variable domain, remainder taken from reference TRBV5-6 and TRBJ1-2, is DAGVTQSPTHLIKTRGQQVTLRCSPKSGHDTVSWYQQALGQGPQFIFQYYEEEERQRGNFPDRFSGHQFPNYSSELNVNALLLGDSALYLCASSVGTVYGYTFGSGTRLTVV.

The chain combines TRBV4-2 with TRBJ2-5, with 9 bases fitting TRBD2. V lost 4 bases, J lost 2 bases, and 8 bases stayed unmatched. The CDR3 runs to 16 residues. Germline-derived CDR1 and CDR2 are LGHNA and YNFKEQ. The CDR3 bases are TGTGCCAGCAGCCCGGGGACTAGCCCAAAACAAGAGACCCAGTACTTC. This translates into CASSPGTSPKQETQYF.

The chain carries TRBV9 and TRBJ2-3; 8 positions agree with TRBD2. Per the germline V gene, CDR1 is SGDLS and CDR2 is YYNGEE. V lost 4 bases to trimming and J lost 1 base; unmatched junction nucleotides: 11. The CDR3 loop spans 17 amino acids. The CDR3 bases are TGTGCCAGCAGCCCCCGACCCTCAGCGGGGGGCACAGATACGCAGTATTTT. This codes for CASSPRPSAGGTDTQYF.

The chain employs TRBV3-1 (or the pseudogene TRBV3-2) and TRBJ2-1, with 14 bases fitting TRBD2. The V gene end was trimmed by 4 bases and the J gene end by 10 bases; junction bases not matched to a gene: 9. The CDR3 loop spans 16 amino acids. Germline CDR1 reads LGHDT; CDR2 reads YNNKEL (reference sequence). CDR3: CASSRRTSGGLGEQFF. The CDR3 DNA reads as TGTGCCAGCAGCCGCAGGACTAGCGGGGGGTTGGGAGAGCAGTTCTTC.

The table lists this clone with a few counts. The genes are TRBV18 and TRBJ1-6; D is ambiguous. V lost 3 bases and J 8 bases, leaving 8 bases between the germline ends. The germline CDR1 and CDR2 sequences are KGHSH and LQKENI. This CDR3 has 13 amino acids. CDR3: CASSPERDSPLHF. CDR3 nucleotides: TGTGCCAGCTCACCTGAGAGGGATTCACCCCTCCACTTT.

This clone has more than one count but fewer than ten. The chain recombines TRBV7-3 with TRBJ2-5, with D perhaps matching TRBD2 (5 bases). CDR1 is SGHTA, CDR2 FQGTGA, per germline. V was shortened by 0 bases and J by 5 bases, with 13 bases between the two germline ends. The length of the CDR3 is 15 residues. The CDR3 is CASSLTTSSMETQYF. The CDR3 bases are TGTGCCAGCAGCTTAACGACGTCTAGCATGGAGACCCAGTACTTC.

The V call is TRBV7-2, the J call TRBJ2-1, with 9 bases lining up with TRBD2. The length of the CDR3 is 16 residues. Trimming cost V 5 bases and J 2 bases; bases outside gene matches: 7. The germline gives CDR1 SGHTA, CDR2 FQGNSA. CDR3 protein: CASSPTGGGAYNEQFF. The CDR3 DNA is TGTGCCAGCAGCCCCACCGGCGGGGGGGCCTACAATGAGCAGTTCTTC.

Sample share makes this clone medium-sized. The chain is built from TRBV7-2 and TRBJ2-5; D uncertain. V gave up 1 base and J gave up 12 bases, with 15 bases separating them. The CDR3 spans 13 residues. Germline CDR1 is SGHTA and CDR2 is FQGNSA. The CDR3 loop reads CASSLGPSRLEYF. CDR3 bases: TGTGCCAGCAGCTTAGGACCTTCCAGGTTGGAGTACTTC.